The T cell receptor (beta chain) under discussion was sequenced for a study of T cells in narcolepsy. Clones were sequenced by immunoSEQ multiplex PCR, and TCRdb holds only the in-frame ones, with some missing. The sample carries some 25,000 clones, 65% to 90% recorded once. The CDR3 totals 12 residues. The germline CDR1 and CDR2 sequences are SGHTA and FQGNSA. Trimming removed 1 base at V and 1 base at J, with 1 base between. On this clone: This CDR3 is also generated by other DNA sequences in the sample.

The chain couples TRBV7-2 to TRBJ2-5; D uncertain. Material: memory (CD45RA-) CD4+ T cells from blood. The TCR sequence derives from a human donor in good health. The CDR3 region is CASSLVQETQYF. As DNA, the CDR3 is TGTGCCAGCAGCTTAGTCCAAGAGACCCAGTACTTC.